This paragraph reports one T cell receptor (beta chain). This sample was taken from a study of blood T cell repertoires in COVID-19. Overall study context: From the United States, Italy and Spain came samples of acute and convalescent COVID-19. PBMCs, B-cell-depleted T cells, or T cells provided the cDNA or gDNA that made up the material.

The ends were cut back, 6 bases at V and 2 bases at J, with 17 bases in the middle. Per the germline V gene, CDR1 is LNHDA and CDR2 is SQIVND (reference sequence). This CDR3 has 16 residues. Per the authors' pipeline: Estimation of nucleated cell counts relied on the amplification of reference gene primers. Data came from immunoSEQ multiplex PCR; TCRdb stores just in-frame clones and leaves some out. The V and J calls and the clone size are those of that table, but D and trimming were determined from the DNA. The sample yields about 140,000 clones, 65% to 85% seen once. The genes are TRBV19 and TRBJ1-5; D possibly corresponds to TRBD1 (6 bases). This TCR was sampled from a woman aged 55-69 years with acute or convalescent COVID-19. The sequencing sample was made of peripheral blood. The DNA of the CDR3 is TGTGCCAGTAGATCGACAGGTCAAGGGGGCAATCAGCCCCAGCATTTT. Protein sequence: CASRSTGQGGNQPQHF. The full variable domain, its missing parts supplied by reference TRBV19 and TRBJ1-5, is DGGITQSPKYLFRKEGQNVTLSCEQNLNHDAMYWYRQDPGQGLRLIYYSQIVNDFQKGDIAEGYSVSREKKESFPLTVTSAQKNPTAFYLCASRSTGQGGNQPQHFGDGTRLSIL.